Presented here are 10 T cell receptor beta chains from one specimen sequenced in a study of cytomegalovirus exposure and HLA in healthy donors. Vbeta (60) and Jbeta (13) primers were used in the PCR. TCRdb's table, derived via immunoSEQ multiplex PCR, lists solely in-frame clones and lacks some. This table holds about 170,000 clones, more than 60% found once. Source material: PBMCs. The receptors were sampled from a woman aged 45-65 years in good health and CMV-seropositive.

The CDR3 DNA reads as TGTGCCAGCAGTCCCTCCGGGACTGTTGGAAACACCATATATTTT. This codes for CASSPSGTVGNTIYF. This chain uses TRBV28 with TRBJ1-3; D perhaps matches TRBD1 (5 bases). The V end lost 5 bases, the J end lost 3 bases, and 14 bases lay between the germline ends. Germline lookup yields CDR1 MDHEN and CDR2 SYDVKM. The CDR3 is 15 residues long.

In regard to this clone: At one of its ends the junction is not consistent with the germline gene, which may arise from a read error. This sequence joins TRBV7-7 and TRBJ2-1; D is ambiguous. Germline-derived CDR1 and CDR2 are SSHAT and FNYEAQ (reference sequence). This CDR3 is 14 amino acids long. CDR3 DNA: TGTGCTAGCAGCTTATCGTCTCTGGGCAGCGAGCAGTTCTTC. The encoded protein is CASSLSSLGSEQFF. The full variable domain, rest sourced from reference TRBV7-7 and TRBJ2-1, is GAGVSQSPRYKVTKRGQDVTLRCDPISSHATLYWYQQALGQGPEFLTYFNYEAQPDKSGLPSDRFSAERPEGSISTLTIQRTEQRDSAMYRCASSLSSLGSEQFFGPGTRLTVL.

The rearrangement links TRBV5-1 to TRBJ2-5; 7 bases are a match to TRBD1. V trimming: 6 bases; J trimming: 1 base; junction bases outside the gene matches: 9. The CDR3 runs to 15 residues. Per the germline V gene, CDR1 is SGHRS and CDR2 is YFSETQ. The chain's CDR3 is CASTNDRAFQETQYF. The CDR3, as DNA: TGCGCCAGCACCAACGACAGGGCCTTCCAAGAGACCCAGTACTTC.

Written as DNA, the CDR3 is TGTGCCAGCAGCCATAGGTACAGGGTTGGAGAGACCCAGTACTTC. It is translated as CASSHRYRVGETQYF. The rearrangement joins TRBV7-8 to TRBJ2-5, with a tentative D call TRBD1 (6 bases). Trimming removed 5 bases from V and 4 bases from J, with 17 bases in between. CDR1 is SGHVS, CDR2 FQNEAQ, per germline. The length of the CDR3 is 15 residues.

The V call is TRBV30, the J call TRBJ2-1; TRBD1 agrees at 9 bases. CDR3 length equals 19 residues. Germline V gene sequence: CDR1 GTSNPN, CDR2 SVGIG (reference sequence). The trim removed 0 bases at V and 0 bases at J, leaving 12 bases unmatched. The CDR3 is CAWSVRGQGRRGSYNEQFF. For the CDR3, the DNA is TGTGCCTGGAGTGTAAGGGGACAGGGCCGCCGAGGCTCCTACAATGAGCAGTTCTTC.

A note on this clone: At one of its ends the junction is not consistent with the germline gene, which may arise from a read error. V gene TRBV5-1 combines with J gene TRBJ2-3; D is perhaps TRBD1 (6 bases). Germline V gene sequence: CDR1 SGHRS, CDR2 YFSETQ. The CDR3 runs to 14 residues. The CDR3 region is CASSLQGRTDTQCF. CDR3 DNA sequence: TGCGCCAGCAGCTTGCAGGGAAGGACAGATACGCAGTGTTTT.

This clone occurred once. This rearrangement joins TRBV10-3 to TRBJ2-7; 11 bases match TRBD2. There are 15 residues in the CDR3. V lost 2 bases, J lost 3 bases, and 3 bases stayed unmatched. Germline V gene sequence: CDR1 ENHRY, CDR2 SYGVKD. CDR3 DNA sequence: TGTGCCATCAGTGAGCCCGGGACTAGCGGCTACGAGCAGTACTTC. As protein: CAISEPGTSGYEQYF.

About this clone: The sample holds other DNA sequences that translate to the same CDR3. CDR3 sequence (DNA): TGTGCCAGCAGCGTAGACAGCTATGGCTACACCTTC. It translates to CASSVDSYGYTF. The chain employs TRBV9 and TRBJ1-2; D not resolved. Trimming took off 0 bases at V and 4 bases at J, with 4 bases between the two ends. Per the germline V gene, CDR1 is SGDLS and CDR2 is YYNGEE. This CDR3 is 12 amino acids long.

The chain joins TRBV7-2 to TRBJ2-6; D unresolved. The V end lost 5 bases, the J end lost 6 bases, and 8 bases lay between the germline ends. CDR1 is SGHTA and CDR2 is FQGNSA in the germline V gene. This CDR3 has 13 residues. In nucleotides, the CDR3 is TGTGCCAGCAGCCTCCTGTCGGCCAACGTCCTGACTTTC. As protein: CASSLLSANVLTF.

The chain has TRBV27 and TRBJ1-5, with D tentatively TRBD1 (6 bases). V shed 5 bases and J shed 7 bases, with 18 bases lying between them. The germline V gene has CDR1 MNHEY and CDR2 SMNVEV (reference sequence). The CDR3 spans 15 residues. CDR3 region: CASSPLGGGRQPQHF. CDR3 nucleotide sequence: TGTGCCAGCAGTCCCCTGGGGGGGGGCAGACAGCCCCAGCATTTT.